The 20 T cell receptor beta chains in this list originate from one sample, sequenced in a study of blood T cell repertoires in COVID-19. Generated by immunoSEQ multiplex PCR, the TCRdb table keeps only in-frame clones and is missing some. Here the sample spans about 59,000 clones, less than 80% being singletons. Sequenced material: peripheral blood. The receptors shown here come from a man between 60 and 75 years old with acute or convalescent COVID-19.

The genes are TRBV2 and TRBJ2-1; TRBD2 matches at 9 bases. V lost 5 bases, J lost 15 bases, and 5 bases stayed unmatched. Germline CDR1 SNHLY, CDR2 FYNNEI. This CDR3 contains 11 residues. Written as DNA, the CDR3 is TGTGCCAGCAGTCTTAGCGGGAGTGTGTTCTTC. Translation gives CASSLSGSVFF.

The rearrangement joins TRBV28 to TRBJ2-1; 8 positions match TRBD2. Germline assignment: CDR1 MDHEN and CDR2 SYDVKM. The CDR3 loop spans 22 amino acids. Unmatched junction bases numbered 36, after V lost 10 bases and J lost 7 bases. Here the CDR3 reads CATVYLGPTSGTILRGRNEQFF. CDR3 DNA: TGTGCCACCGTGTATCTGGGCCCAACTAGCGGTACAATACTTCGGGGTAGGAATGAGCAGTTCTTC.

The rearrangement joins TRBV7-9 to TRBJ1-1; D possibly corresponds to TRBD1 (6 bases). Trimming shortened V by 4 bases and J by 5 bases, and 11 bases separated the two germline ends. The CDR3 has 13 amino acids. CDR1 is SEHNR and CDR2 is FQNEAQ in the germline V gene (reference sequence). The CDR3 DNA sequence: TGTGCCAGCAGCTACGTCAGGGGTACTGAAGCTTTCTTT. This codes for CASSYVRGTEAFF.

The rearrangement joins TRBV28 to TRBJ2-7; a weak D match, TRBD2 (6 bases). Looked up from germline, CDR1 is MDHEN and CDR2 is SYDVKM. The CDR3 is made up of 16 amino acids. V dropped 4 bases and J dropped 0 bases, with 16 bases sitting between them. In DNA form, the CDR3 reads TGTGCCAGCAGTTCCCCGGCCGGGAGCGGCTCCTACGAGCAGTACTTC. Translation gives CASSSPAGSGSYEQYF. The complete variable domain, with remaining parts taken from reference TRBV28 and TRBJ2-7, reads DVKVTQSSRYLVKRTGEKVFLECVQDMDHENMFWYRQDPGLGLRLIYFSYDVKMKEKGDIPEGYSVSREKKERFSLILESASTNQTSMYLCASSSPAGSGSYEQYFGPGTRLTVT.

J is TRBJ2-7 and V is TRBV5-6; D remains ambiguous. This CDR3 has 14 residues. V was clipped by 2 bases and J by 0 bases, with 9 bases between them. The germline V gene encodes CDR1 SGHDT and CDR2 YYEEEE. The CDR3 loop reads CASSFGIDSYEQYF. The CDR3 DNA follows: TGTGCCAGCAGCTTTGGTATAGACTCCTACGAGCAGTACTTC.

This sequence joins TRBV27 and TRBJ2-1; D unresolved. CDR3 size: 16 residues. Germline V CDR1 and CDR2: MNHEY, SMNVEV (reference sequence). The V and J ends lost 3 bases and 3 bases respectively, with 15 bases between them. The CDR3 protein is CASSFLDLAIYNEQFF. The CDR3 DNA reads TGTGCCAGCAGTTTCCTTGACTTAGCTATCTACAATGAGCAGTTCTTC.

The chain joins TRBV23-1 to TRBJ2-7, with D tentatively TRBD2 (5 bases). TRBV23-1 is recorded as an ORF, its role being uncertain. V lost 2 bases, J lost 2 bases, and 22 bases lay in between. CDR3 length: 18 amino acids. CDR3 region: CASSQPPSSEVITYEQYF. CDR3 DNA sequence: TGCGCCAGCAGTCAACCCCCTTCCTCGGAGGTTATCACCTACGAGCAGTACTTC.

CDR3 sequence: CASSQVGASGAYEQYF. The CDR3 DNA reads TGTGCCAGCAGCCAAGTAGGGGCTAGCGGGGCTTACGAGCAGTACTTC. The rearrangement uses TRBV4-2 and TRBJ2-7; 9 nucleotides line up with TRBD2. The germline gives CDR1 LGHNA, CDR2 YNFKEQ. The CDR3 consists of 16 residues. V was pared by 1 base and J by 4 bases, with 8 bases of the junction left unmatched.

The chain links TRBV4-1 to TRBJ1-2, with D possibly TRBD1 on 6 matching bases. With 1 base removed from V and 6 bases from J, the gap between germline ends came to 15 bases. The germline CDR1 and CDR2 sequences are MGHRA and YSYEKL. The length of the CDR3 is 15 residues. The CDR3 region is CASSQGLRGSDGYTF. DNA for the CDR3: TGCGCCAGCAGCCAAGGCCTCAGGGGAAGTGATGGCTACACCTTC.

This clone came up once. The chain uses TRBV9 and TRBJ2-1, with 11 bases identical to TRBD2. V was pared by 4 bases and J by 8 bases, with 11 bases of the junction left unmatched. This CDR3 contains 16 residues. CDR1 is SGDLS, CDR2 YYNGEE, per germline. CDR3 loop: CASSFSTSGSGYEQFF. The CDR3 DNA is TGTGCCAGCAGCTTCTCCACTAGCGGGAGTGGGTATGAGCAGTTCTTC. The entire variable domain, with the rest obtained from reference TRBV9 and TRBJ2-1, is as follows: DSGVTQTPKHLITATGQRVTLRCSPRSGDLSVYWYQQSLDQGLQFLIQYYNGEERAKGNILERFSAQQFPDLHSELNLSSLELGDSALYFCASSFSTSGSGYEQFFGPGTRLTVL.

This chain joins TRBV7-3 and TRBJ2-6; D is uncertain. Trimming left V 5 bases short and J 0 bases short, with 8 bases between. The CDR3 spans 15 residues. The germline V gene encodes CDR1 SGHTA and CDR2 FQGTGA. This CDR3 is CASSPGASGANVLTF. CDR3 sequence (DNA): TGTGCCAGCAGCCCGGGTGCCTCTGGGGCCAACGTCCTGACTTTC.

The rearrangement links TRBV27 to TRBJ1-2; 8 bases are a match to TRBD1. CDR1 and CDR2 from the germline V gene are MNHEY and SMNVEV (reference sequence). The V segment lost 6 bases and the J segment 4 bases; nucleotides outside the gene matches: 13. CDR3 length: 16 amino acids. CDR3 coding DNA: TGTGCCAGCAGAAGTGACAGGACAGGGAATCCCTATGGCTACACCTTC. Translating gives CASRSDRTGNPYGYTF.

The chain has TRBV28 and TRBJ2-1; D is unresolved. Germline-derived CDR1 and CDR2 are MDHEN and SYDVKM. Trimming removed 3 bases from V and 0 bases from J, with 12 bases in between. The CDR3 length is 16 residues. The DNA of the CDR3 is TGTGCCAGCAGTTTTGTAAGTTCGGGCTCCTACAATGAGCAGTTCTTC. This sequence encodes CASSFVSSGSYNEQFF.

This clone was picked up one time. CDR3: CASTFAGDQPQHF. The CDR3 DNA reads as TGTGCCAGTACGTTTGCAGGGGATCAGCCCCAGCATTTT. The V call is TRBV19, the J call TRBJ1-5; maybe TRBD1 (6 bases). V was pared by 7 bases and J by 5 bases, with 12 bases between. The CDR3 has 13 amino acids. Germline CDR1 and CDR2: LNHDA and SQIVND (reference sequence).

This clone has only a few counts. The V and J genes are TRBV7-9 and TRBJ1-6, with 7 nucleotides matching TRBD1. The CDR3 has 16 amino acids. Germline V gene data show CDR1 as SEHNR and CDR2 as FQNEAQ (reference sequence). Trimming took 4 bases from V and 7 from J; bases not matched to a gene: 10. CDR3 nucleotide sequence: TGTGCCAGCAGCTCGCCATACCGGGACAGAAATTCACCCCTCCACTTT. It yields the protein CASSSPYRDRNSPLHF.

The chain has TRBV5-1 and TRBJ2-2, with TRBD2 matching 8 bases. Per the germline V gene, CDR1 is SGHRS and CDR2 is YFSETQ. The CDR3 is made up of 13 amino acids. V was pared by 5 bases and J by 6 bases, with 3 bases of the junction left unmatched. The chain's CDR3 is CASRSGSSGELFF. Written as DNA, the CDR3 is TGCGCCAGCAGGAGCGGGAGTTCCGGGGAGCTGTTTTTT.

V is TRBV24-1 and J is TRBJ2-1; 12 bases match TRBD2. This CDR3 spans 18 amino acids. With 4 bases clipped from V and 8 bases from J, the junction kept 14 bases outside the gene matches. CDR1 is KGHDR and CDR2 is SFDVKD in the germline V gene. The CDR3: CATSDFPGLAGLGDEQFF. Here the CDR3 DNA reads TGTGCCACCAGTGACTTCCCGGGACTAGCGGGCCTGGGGGATGAGCAGTTCTTC.

This chain links TRBV30 with TRBJ2-1; D remains unclear. This CDR3 spans 14 amino acids. Trimming stripped 0 bases from V and 6 bases from J, with 12 bases between. CDR1 is GTSNPN and CDR2 is SVGIG in the germline V gene (reference sequence). The CDR3 sequence: CAWSVRWAANEQFF. The CDR3 DNA reads as TGTGCCTGGAGTGTAAGGTGGGCAGCCAATGAGCAGTTCTTC. Using reference TRBV30 and TRBJ2-1 for the parts outside the CDR3, the full variable domain is SQTIHQWPATLVQPVGSPLSLECTVEGTSNPNLYWYRQAAGRGLQLLFYSVGIGQISSEVPQNLSASRPQDRQFILSSKKLLLSDSGFYLCAWSVRWAANEQFFGPGTRLTVL.

The chain links TRBV2 to TRBJ2-2; TRBD1 matches at 9 bases. Trimming at V came to 6 bases and at J to 6 bases, leaving 5 bases not matched to a gene. The CDR3 is 14 amino acids. The germline CDR1 and CDR2 sequences are SNHLY and FYNNEI. The CDR3 DNA follows: TGTGCCAGCAGCAGGGACAGGGAGGCCGGGGAGCTGTTTTTT. Translation gives CASSRDREAGELFF.

This chain links TRBV29-1 with TRBJ1-2; 7 nucleotides line up with TRBD1. This CDR3 contains 13 residues. V trimming: 3 bases; J trimming: 6 bases; junction bases outside the gene matches: 7. Germline CDR1 reads SQVTM; CDR2 reads ANQGSEA. Written as DNA, the CDR3 is TGCAGCGTTGACCTCGGCAGGGGGAATGGCTACACCTTC. This encodes CSVDLGRGNGYTF.